The 29 T cell receptor beta chains given below trace back to one sample, sequenced in a study of blood T cell repertoires in COVID-19. TCRdb keeps only in-frame clones here, not all; method: immunoSEQ multiplex PCR. The sample contains approximately 470,000 clones, 87% of which appear only once. Sequenced input: PBMCs or T cells enriched from blood (not recorded which). The receptors stem from a woman aged 18 to 35 who had recovered from COVID-19.

J is TRBJ2-1 and V is TRBV19; 9 bases map to TRBD1. Germline CDR1 reads LNHDA; CDR2 reads SQIVND (reference sequence). This CDR3 is 17 amino acids long. V was clipped by 5 bases and J by 5 bases; unmatched bases: 13. The CDR3 sequence is CASSPSAGTGIDNEQFF. CDR3 bases: TGTGCCAGTAGTCCGAGCGCCGGGACAGGGATTGACAATGAGCAGTTCTTC.

This clone is a singleton in its sample. The chain is built from TRBV28 and TRBJ1-3; the match to TRBD1 covers 7 bases. The CDR3 spans 17 residues. The trim removed 7 bases at V and 0 bases at J, leaving 12 bases unmatched. Germline-derived CDR1 and CDR2 are MDHEN and SYDVKM. For the CDR3, the DNA is TGTGCCAGCATTTCGGTGGGACAGCTTTCCTCTGGAAACACCATATATTTT. This sequence encodes CASISVGQLSSGNTIYF.

The CDR3 sequence is CASSSLPGLTNTEAFF. DNA for the CDR3: TGCGCCAGCAGCTCGCTGCCGGGACTGACGAACACTGAAGCTTTCTTT. V usage is TRBV5-1 and J usage is TRBJ1-1, with D perhaps matching TRBD1 (5 bases). The germline V and J ends were trimmed by 3 bases and 1 base, with 16 bases remaining between them. The CDR3 is 16 amino acids. Germline assignment: CDR1 SGHRS and CDR2 YFSETQ. Supplemented by reference TRBV5-1 and TRBJ1-1, the full variable domain reads KAGVTQTPRYLIKTRGQQVTLSCSPISGHRSVSWYQQTPGQGLQFLFEYFSETQRNKGNFPGRFSGRQFSNSRSEMNVSTLELGDSALYLCASSSLPGLTNTEAFFGQGTRLTVV.

As for this clone: This specimen includes other DNA sequences encoding the same CDR3. V and J are TRBV7-2 and TRBJ2-2; D is undetermined. The CDR3 contains 12 residues. The V end was cut by 5 bases, the J end by 4 bases, with 5 bases between. Germline V CDR1 and CDR2: SGHTA, FQGNSA. The CDR3 nucleotides read TGTGCCAGCAGCCCTCGCACCGGGGAGCTGTTTTTT. Protein product: CASSPRTGELFF.

The CDR3 region is CASSPSREGINEQYF. DNA for the CDR3: TGTGCCAGCTCACCCTCAAGGGAGGGGATTAACGAGCAGTACTTC. V and J are TRBV18 and TRBJ2-7; the match to TRBD2 covers 7 bases. Germline CDR1 is KGHSH and CDR2 is LQKENI. Trimming took 3 bases from V and 5 from J; bases not matched to a gene: 10. This CDR3 has 15 residues.

The V and J genes are TRBV19 and TRBJ1-1; no firm D call. CDR1 is LNHDA, CDR2 SQIVND, per germline (reference sequence). There are 14 residues in the CDR3. The V end was cut by 3 bases, the J end by 5 bases, with 13 bases between. CDR3: CASSMDFRGTEAFF. CDR3 coding DNA: TGTGCCAGTAGTATGGATTTTCGGGGAACTGAAGCTTTCTTT. Variable domain in full (rest from reference TRBV19 and TRBJ1-1): DGGITQSPKYLFRKEGQNVTLSCEQNLNHDAMYWYRQDPGQGLRLIYYSQIVNDFQKGDIAEGYSVSREKKESFPLTVTSAQKNPTAFYLCASSMDFRGTEAFFGQGTRLTVV.

This clone came up once. The rearrangement links TRBV2 to TRBJ1-4; D is unclear. Germline assignment: CDR1 SNHLY and CDR2 FYNNEI. CDR3 length: 15 amino acids. V was trimmed by 4 bases and J by 8 bases, leaving 17 bases between them. This chain's CDR3 is CASSVVRLENEKLFF. Here the CDR3 DNA reads TGTGCCAGCAGTGTGGTTCGACTAGAGAACGAAAAACTGTTTTTT. The full variable domain, rest sourced from reference TRBV2 and TRBJ1-4, is EPEVTQTPSHQVTQMGQEVILRCVPISNHLYFYWYRQILGQKVEFLVSFYNNEISEKSEIFDDQFSVERPDGSNFTLKIRSTKLEDSAMYFCASSVVRLENEKLFFGSGTQLSVL.

The CDR3 DNA follows: TGTGCTAGTGGTTCGGGGGTCGAGCCCCAGCATTTT. This encodes CASGSGVEPQHF. The chain is built from TRBV12-5 and TRBJ1-5, with D possibly TRBD1 on 5 matching bases. V gave up 4 bases and J gave up 8 bases, with 9 bases separating them. Germline V gives CDR1 LGHNT, CDR2 FRNRAP. The CDR3 sequence is 12 residues long.

This clone was picked up a small number of times. This rearrangement joins TRBV28 to TRBJ2-7; the D gene is possibly TRBD1 (5 bases). Germline assignment: CDR1 MDHEN and CDR2 SYDVKM. The CDR3 covers 12 residues. Between the trimmed V and J ends, which lost 4 bases and 5 bases, there was a span of 9 bases. In DNA form, the CDR3 reads TGTGCCAGCAGTTCAGGGCCTCACGAGCAGTACTTC. Encoded protein: CASSSGPHEQYF.

This chain links TRBV10-2 with TRBJ2-7; no clear D. Trimming stripped 6 bases from V and 0 bases from J, with 3 bases between. CDR1 and CDR2 (germline): WSHSY, SAAADI. The CDR3 runs 11 residues. Here the CDR3 DNA reads TGCGCCAGCAGCTTCTCCTACGAGCAGTACTTC. Translated: CASSFSYEQYF.

The V call is TRBV5-1, the J call TRBJ1-1, with D hard to call. Germline V gene data show CDR1 as SGHRS and CDR2 as YFSETQ. The length of the CDR3 is 14 residues. The V and J ends lost 6 bases and 3 bases respectively, with 15 bases between them. CDR3 DNA sequence: TGCGCCAGCACCCTGGTCCCGGAGGACACTGAAGCTTTCTTT. Translation: CASTLVPEDTEAFF. Complete variable domain (other parts from reference TRBV5-1 and TRBJ1-1): KAGVTQTPRYLIKTRGQQVTLSCSPISGHRSVSWYQQTPGQGLQFLFEYFSETQRNKGNFPGRFSGRQFSNSRSEMNVSTLELGDSALYLCASTLVPEDTEAFFGQGTRLTVV.

The V call is TRBV2, the J call TRBJ1-1; 7 bases match TRBD1. The germline gives CDR1 SNHLY, CDR2 FYNNEI. The junction had 11 bases not matched to a gene; V was cut back by 6 bases and J by 7 bases. The CDR3 runs 14 residues. This chain's CDR3 is CASRADRVWGEAFF. DNA for the CDR3: TGTGCCAGCAGGGCAGACAGGGTATGGGGTGAAGCTTTCTTT.

This clone was seen only once. CDR3 in DNA: TGTGCCAGCAGTCCCCCAGTGGGGCTGAGCACAGATACGCAGTATTTT. Translated, it gives CASSPPVGLSTDTQYF. V is TRBV28 and J is TRBJ2-3; possible D gene TRBD1, 5 bases. CDR1 MDHEN and CDR2 SYDVKM come from the germline V gene. The CDR3 extends over 16 amino acids. The ends were cut back, 5 bases at V and 0 bases at J, with 15 bases in the middle.

This clone showed up just a few times. This chain connects TRBV5-1 to TRBJ2-1; the match to TRBD2 covers 9 bases. CDR1 is SGHRS and CDR2 is YFSETQ in the germline V gene. Trimming at V came to 5 bases and at J to 8 bases, leaving 14 bases not matched to a gene. The CDR3 is made up of 16 amino acids. As DNA, the CDR3 is TGCGCCAGCAGGCAAACACTAGCGGGTACTAGGGATGAGCAGTTCTTC. Its protein product is CASRQTLAGTRDEQFF.

V usage is TRBV18 and J usage is TRBJ1-1; D is perhaps TRBD1 (5 bases). Germline loops: CDR1 KGHSH, CDR2 LQKENI. CDR3 length equals 13 residues. V was clipped by 3 bases and J by 9 bases, with 14 bases between them. CDR3 nucleotide sequence: TGTGCCAGCTCACCCTTATGGGGGGAGAAAGCTTTCTTT. Translated: CASSPLWGEKAFF.

The V call is TRBV12-3 or TRBV12-4, the J call TRBJ2-7; TRBD2 might be the D (5 bases). The CDR3 loop spans 12 amino acids. V was shortened by 3 bases and J by 5 bases, with 8 bases between the two germline ends. CDR3 DNA: TGTGCCAGCAGTTTTCGTAGCGACGAGCAGTACTTC. Translated: CASSFRSDEQYF.

The chain carries TRBV7-9 and TRBJ2-3; 11 positions match TRBD1. The CDR3 extends over 16 amino acids. Germline V gives CDR1 SEHNR, CDR2 FQNEAQ (reference sequence). The ends lost 2 bases at V and 3 bases at J; junction bases unmatched: 4. Here the CDR3 reads CASSLTGQGGTDTQYF. The CDR3 coding sequence is TGTGCCAGCAGCTTAACGGGACAGGGGGGTACAGATACGCAGTATTTT. Filled out from reference TRBV7-9 and TRBJ2-3, the complete variable domain reads DTGVSQNPRHKITKRGQNVTFRCDPISEHNRLYWYRQTLGQGPEFLTYFQNEAQLEKSRLLSDRFSAERPKGSFSTLEIQRTEQGDSAMYLCASSLTGQGGTDTQYFGPGTRLTVL.

This chain connects TRBV21-1 to TRBJ1-6; the listed D gene, TRBD1, was not tested against the DNA. TRBV21-1 is designated a pseudogene. CDR3 size: 17 residues. The CDR3 region has the DNA TGTGCCAGCAGCTCCGCCAACAGGGGTCGGCGGAATTCACCCCTCCACTTT. It translates to CASSSANRGRRNSPLHF.

The rearrangement links TRBV28 to TRBJ2-3; D might be TRBD1 (5 bases). V gave up 6 bases and J gave up 1 base, with 11 bases separating them. Germline CDR1 is MDHEN and CDR2 is SYDVKM. The CDR3 length is 14 residues. CDR3 residues: CASRSRVGTDTQYF. The CDR3 region has the DNA TGTGCCAGCAGATCCAGGGTGGGCACAGATACGCAGTATTTT.

J is TRBJ1-6 and V is TRBV5-1; TRBD1 matches 10 bases. The V gene's germline CDR1 is SGHRS and CDR2 YFSETQ. V dropped 4 bases and J dropped 13; count of bases not matched to a gene: 8. CDR3 length: 14 residues. CDR3 in amino acids: CASSQGQGDEPLHF. The CDR3 nucleotides are TGCGCCAGCAGCCAAGGACAGGGGGATGAGCCCCTCCACTTT.

To note about this clone: Other DNA sequences of this sample code for an identical CDR3. This rearrangement joins TRBV6-5 to TRBJ1-2; 8 bases agree with TRBD1. Germline-derived CDR1 and CDR2 are MNHEY and SVGAGI. The CDR3 is made up of 13 amino acids. Trimming removed 7 bases from V and 2 bases from J; junction bases left unmatched: 3. The CDR3 loop is CASTRQGNYGYTF. DNA of the CDR3: TGTGCCAGCACCAGACAGGGGAACTATGGCTACACCTTC.

The rearrangement links TRBV5-4 to TRBJ1-1; 9 bases fit TRBD1. Per the germline V gene, CDR1 is SGHNT and CDR2 is YYREEE (reference sequence). The CDR3 consists of 14 residues. The V gene end was trimmed by 4 bases and the J gene end by 5 bases; junction bases not matched to a gene: 6. This CDR3 is CASSRGQGQTEAFF. The CDR3 coding sequence is TGTGCCAGCAGCCGGGGACAGGGCCAAACTGAAGCTTTCTTT.

The chain combines TRBV11-2 with TRBJ1-2; D remains unclear. The germline V gene encodes CDR1 SGHAT and CDR2 FQNNGV. This CDR3 spans 13 amino acids. Trimming pared 0 bases from V and 5 bases from J, leaving 7 bases between. The CDR3 DNA is TGTGCCAGCAGCTTAGATACAGAGTATGGCTACACCTTC. Translation: CASSLDTEYGYTF.

The CDR3 region has the DNA TGTGCCAGCTCACCTAGGGGAATTGATGGCTACACCTTC. As protein: CASSPRGIDGYTF. The V and J genes are TRBV18 and TRBJ1-2; TRBD1 might be the D (5 bases). Trimming stripped 3 bases from V and 6 bases from J, with 11 bases between. The CDR3 is 13 residues long. Germline lookup yields CDR1 KGHSH and CDR2 LQKENI.

The chain recombines TRBV5-1 with TRBJ2-5; the D gene is possibly TRBD2 (6 bases). The CDR3 runs 14 residues. Germline V gives CDR1 SGHRS, CDR2 YFSETQ. Trimming left V 0 bases short and J 4 bases short, with 10 bases between. The CDR3 DNA reads as TGCGCCAGCAGCTTGGGACGGGAGAGAGAGACCCAGTACTTC. Translation gives CASSLGRERETQYF. Supplemented by reference TRBV5-1 and TRBJ2-5, the full variable domain reads KAGVTQTPRYLIKTRGQQVTLSCSPISGHRSVSWYQQTPGQGLQFLFEYFSETQRNKGNFPGRFSGRQFSNSRSEMNVSTLELGDSALYLCASSLGRERETQYFGPGTRLLVL.

This clone was seen a single time. The genes are TRBV7-9 and TRBJ1-2; TRBD1 agrees at 7 bases. Trimming at V came to 4 bases and at J to 12 bases, leaving 5 bases not matched to a gene. The CDR3 totals 11 residues. Germline CDR1 SEHNR, CDR2 FQNEAQ (reference sequence). CDR3 residues: CASSSQGVNTF. Written as DNA, the CDR3 is TGTGCCAGCAGCTCCCAGGGGGTTAACACCTTC.

This clone was found a few times. The gene calls are TRBV18 and TRBJ2-3; no firm D call. V was pared by 2 bases and J by 6 bases, with 6 bases between. The CDR3 spans 12 residues. The germline CDR1 and CDR2 sequences are KGHSH and LQKENI. The CDR3 is CASSPERDTQYF. The CDR3 nucleotides read TGTGCCAGCTCACCAGAGAGGGATACGCAGTATTTT.

This chain links TRBV28 with TRBJ2-3; 7 bases are a match to TRBD1. With V trimmed by 3 bases and J by 5 bases, 5 bases remained unmatched. Germline values: CDR1 MDHEN, CDR2 SYDVKM. This CDR3 contains 14 residues. The CDR3 DNA sequence: TGTGCCAGCAGTTTGCCGACAGGGAGAGATACGCAGTATTTT. Its protein is CASSLPTGRDTQYF. Filled out from reference TRBV28 and TRBJ2-3, the complete variable domain reads DVKVTQSSRYLVKRTGEKVFLECVQDMDHENMFWYRQDPGLGLRLIYFSYDVKMKEKGDIPEGYSVSREKKERFSLILESASTNQTSMYLCASSLPTGRDTQYFGPGTRLTVL.

CDR3 in DNA: TGTGCCTGGAGTGTCCCCACCCGGTCCTACGAGCAGTACTTC. Amino acid sequence: CAWSVPTRSYEQYF. This chain connects TRBV30 to TRBJ2-7, with no clear D. This CDR3 region has 14 residues. The V gene's germline CDR1 is GTSNPN and CDR2 SVGIG (reference sequence). Trimming cost V 0 bases and J 1 base, with 10 bases left between them.